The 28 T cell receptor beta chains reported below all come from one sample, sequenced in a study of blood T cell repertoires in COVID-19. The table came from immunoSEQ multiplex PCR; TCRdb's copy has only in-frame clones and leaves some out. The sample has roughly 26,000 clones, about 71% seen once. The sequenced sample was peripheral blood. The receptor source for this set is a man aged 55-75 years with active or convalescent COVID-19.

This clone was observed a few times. CDR3 residues: CASSQGGRGRSGYGYTF. CDR3 DNA sequence: TGCGCCAGCAGCCAAGGCGGCAGGGGGCGCTCGGGCTATGGCTACACCTTC. The chain combines TRBV4-1 with TRBJ1-2; 8 bases agree with TRBD1. The germline V gene encodes CDR1 MGHRA and CDR2 YSYEKL. This CDR3 has 17 residues. The V and J ends lost 1 base and 4 bases, in that order; junction bases with no gene match: 11.

The CDR3 sequence: CASNPEGLNTGELFF. CDR3 nucleotide sequence: TGTGCCAGCAACCCGGAGGGATTGAACACCGGGGAGCTGTTTTTT. This chain connects TRBV7-3 to TRBJ2-2, with D perhaps TRBD2 (6 bases). Per germline, CDR1 SGHTA and CDR2 FQGTGA. The CDR3 sequence is 15 residues long. V lost 7 bases and J lost 1, with 13 bases in between.

The CDR3 loop is CASSILAGGHNEQFF. CDR3 in DNA: TGTGCCAGTAGTATTTTGGCAGGGGGACACAATGAGCAGTTCTTC. The rearrangement links TRBV19 to TRBJ2-1; 7 nucleotides align to TRBD1. There are 15 residues in the CDR3. The V gene's germline CDR1 is LNHDA and CDR2 SQIVND (reference sequence). V was clipped by 3 bases and J by 5 bases; unmatched bases: 7.

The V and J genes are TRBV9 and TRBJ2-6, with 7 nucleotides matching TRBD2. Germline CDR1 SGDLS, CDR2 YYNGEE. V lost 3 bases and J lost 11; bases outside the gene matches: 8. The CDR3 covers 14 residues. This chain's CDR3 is CASSESTGGYVLTF. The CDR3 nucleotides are TGTGCCAGCAGCGAATCGACGGGGGGATACGTCCTGACTTTC.

Here the CDR3 reads CASSHTPVRNEQFF. The CDR3 bases are TGCGCCAGCAGCCATACCCCCGTGAGGAATGAGCAGTTCTTC. This rearrangement joins TRBV4-1 to TRBJ2-1; D remains ambiguous. V dropped 3 bases and J dropped 7 bases, with 13 bases sitting between them. Germline loops: CDR1 MGHRA, CDR2 YSYEKL. The CDR3 runs 14 residues.

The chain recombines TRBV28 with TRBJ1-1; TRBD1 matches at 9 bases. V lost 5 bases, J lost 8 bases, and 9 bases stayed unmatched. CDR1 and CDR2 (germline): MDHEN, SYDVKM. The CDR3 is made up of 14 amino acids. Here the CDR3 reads CASSDPDRGGEAFF. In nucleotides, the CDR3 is TGTGCCAGCAGTGACCCGGACAGGGGAGGGGAAGCTTTCTTT.

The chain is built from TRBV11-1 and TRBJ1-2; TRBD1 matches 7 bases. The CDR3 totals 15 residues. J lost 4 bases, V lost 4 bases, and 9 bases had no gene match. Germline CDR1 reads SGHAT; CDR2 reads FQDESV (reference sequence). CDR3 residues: CASSSWTGGAYGYTF. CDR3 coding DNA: TGTGCCAGCAGCTCCTGGACAGGAGGGGCCTATGGCTACACCTTC.

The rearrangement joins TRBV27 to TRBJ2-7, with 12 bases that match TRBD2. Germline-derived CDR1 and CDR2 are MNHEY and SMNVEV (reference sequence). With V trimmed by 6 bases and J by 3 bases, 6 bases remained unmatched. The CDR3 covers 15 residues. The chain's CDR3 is CASRATSGRIYEQYF. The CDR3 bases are TGTGCCAGCAGGGCGACTAGCGGGAGAATCTACGAGCAGTACTTC.

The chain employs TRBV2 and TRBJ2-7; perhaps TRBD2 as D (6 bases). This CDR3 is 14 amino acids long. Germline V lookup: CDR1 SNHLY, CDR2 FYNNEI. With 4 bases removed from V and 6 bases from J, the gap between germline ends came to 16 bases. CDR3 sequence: CASSATGSVGEQYF. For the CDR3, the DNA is TGTGCCAGCAGTGCTACCGGGAGTGTCGGCGAGCAGTACTTC.

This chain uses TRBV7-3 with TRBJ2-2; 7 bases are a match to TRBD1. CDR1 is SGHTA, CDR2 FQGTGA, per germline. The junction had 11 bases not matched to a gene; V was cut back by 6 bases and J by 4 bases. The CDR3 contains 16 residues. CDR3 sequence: CASSTSGTVGTGELFF. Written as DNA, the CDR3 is TGTGCCAGCAGTACATCCGGGACAGTTGGCACCGGGGAGCTGTTTTTT.

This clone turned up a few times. The CDR3 DNA follows: TGCGCCAGCAGCTTGGGTATTGGGACAGGCAGGGGCACTGAAGCTTTCTTT. Its translation: CASSLGIGTGRGTEAFF. V usage is TRBV5-1 and J usage is TRBJ1-1; TRBD1 aligns across 8 bases. The CDR3 contains 17 residues. Trimming removed 0 bases from V and 4 bases from J; junction bases left unmatched: 11. CDR1 and CDR2 (germline): SGHRS, YFSETQ.

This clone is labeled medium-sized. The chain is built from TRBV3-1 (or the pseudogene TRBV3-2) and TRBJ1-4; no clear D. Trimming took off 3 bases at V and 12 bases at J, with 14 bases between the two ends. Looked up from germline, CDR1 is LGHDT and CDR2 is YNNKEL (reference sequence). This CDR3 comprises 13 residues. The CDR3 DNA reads TGTGCCAGCAGCCAGGCGGGCCTCGGGGAACTGTTTTTT. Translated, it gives CASSQAGLGELFF.

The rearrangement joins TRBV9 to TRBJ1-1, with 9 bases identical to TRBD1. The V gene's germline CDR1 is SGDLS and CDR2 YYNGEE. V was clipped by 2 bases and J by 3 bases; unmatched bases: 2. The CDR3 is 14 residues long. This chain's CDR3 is CASSVGQGYTEAFF. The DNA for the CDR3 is TGTGCCAGCAGCGTGGGACAGGGATACACTGAAGCTTTCTTT.

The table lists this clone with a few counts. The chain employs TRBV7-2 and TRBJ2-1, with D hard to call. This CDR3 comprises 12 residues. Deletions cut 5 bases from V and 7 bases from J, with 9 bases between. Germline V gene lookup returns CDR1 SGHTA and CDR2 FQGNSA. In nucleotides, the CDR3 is TGTGCCAGCAGCCGTTCCAGAAATGAGCAGTTCTTC. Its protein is CASSRSRNEQFF.

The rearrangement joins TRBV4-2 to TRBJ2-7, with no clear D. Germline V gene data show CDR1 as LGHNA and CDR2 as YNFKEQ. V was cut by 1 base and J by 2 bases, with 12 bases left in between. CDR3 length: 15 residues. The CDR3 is CASSQVSQATYEQYF. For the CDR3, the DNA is TGTGCCAGCAGCCAAGTTTCCCAGGCGACCTACGAGCAGTACTTC.

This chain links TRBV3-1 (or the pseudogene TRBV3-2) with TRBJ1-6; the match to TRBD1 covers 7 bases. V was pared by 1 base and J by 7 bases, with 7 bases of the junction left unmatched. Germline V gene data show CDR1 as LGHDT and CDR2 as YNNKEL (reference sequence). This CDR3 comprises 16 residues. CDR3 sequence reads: CASSQVVLGGNSPLHF. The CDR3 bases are TGTGCCAGCAGCCAAGTCGTCCTAGGGGGCAATTCACCCCTCCACTTT.

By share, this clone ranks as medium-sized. CDR3 DNA: TGTGCCAGCAGCCAAGAGGGGTCTTTCAGGGACACTGAAGCTTTCTTT. It translates to CASSQEGSFRDTEAFF. The chain carries TRBV14 and TRBJ1-1; weak D call: TRBD1 (5 bases). V shed 0 bases and J shed 3 bases, with 14 bases lying between them. The CDR3 is 16 amino acids. Germline assignment: CDR1 SGHDN and CDR2 FVKESK.

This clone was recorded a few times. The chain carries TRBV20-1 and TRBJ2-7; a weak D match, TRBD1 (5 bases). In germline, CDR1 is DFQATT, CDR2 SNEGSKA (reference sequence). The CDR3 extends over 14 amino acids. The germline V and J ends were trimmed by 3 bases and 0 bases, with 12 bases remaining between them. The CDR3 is CSASKDSLSYEQYF. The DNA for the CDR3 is TGCAGTGCTAGTAAAGACAGCCTCTCCTACGAGCAGTACTTC.

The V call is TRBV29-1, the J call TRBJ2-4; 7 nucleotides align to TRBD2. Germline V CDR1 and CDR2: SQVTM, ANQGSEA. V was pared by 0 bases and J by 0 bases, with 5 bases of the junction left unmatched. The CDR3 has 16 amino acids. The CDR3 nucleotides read TGCAGCGTTGAAGAATGGGGGGGGGTAGCCAAAAACATTCAGTACTTC. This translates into CSVEEWGGVAKNIQYF.

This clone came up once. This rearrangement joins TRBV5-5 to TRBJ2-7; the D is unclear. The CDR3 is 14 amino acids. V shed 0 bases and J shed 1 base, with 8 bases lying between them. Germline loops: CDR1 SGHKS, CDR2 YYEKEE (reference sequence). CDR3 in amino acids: CASSLGSLSYEQYF. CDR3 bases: TGTGCCAGCAGCTTGGGGAGTCTATCCTACGAGCAGTACTTC. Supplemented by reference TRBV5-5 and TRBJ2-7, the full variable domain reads DAGVTQSPTHLIKTRGQQVTLRCSPISGHKSVSWYQQVLGQGPQFIFQYYEKEERGRGNFPDRFSARQFPNYSSELNVNALLLGDSALYLCASSLGSLSYEQYFGPGTRLTVT.

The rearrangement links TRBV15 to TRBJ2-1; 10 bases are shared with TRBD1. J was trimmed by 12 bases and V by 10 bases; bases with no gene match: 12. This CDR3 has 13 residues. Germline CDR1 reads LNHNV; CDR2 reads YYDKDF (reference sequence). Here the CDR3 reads CAIPRQGAGGQFF. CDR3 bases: TGTGCCATACCTCGACAGGGGGCAGGGGGGCAGTTCTTC.

The DNA of the CDR3 is TGTGCCAGCGCCGTTCGGGGGGCGGGAACAGATACGCAGTATTTT. Its protein is CASAVRGAGTDTQYF. The V call is TRBV2, the J call TRBJ2-3, with D tentatively TRBD2 (7 bases). CDR3 length: 15 amino acids. Trimming took 8 bases from V and 3 from J, leaving 18 bases between them. Germline V gene sequence: CDR1 SNHLY, CDR2 FYNNEI. Based on the CDR3 plus reference TRBV2 and TRBJ2-3, the full variable domain is EPEVTQTPSHQVTQMGQEVILRCVPISNHLYFYWYRQILGQKVEFLVSFYNNEISEKSEIFDDQFSVERPDGSNFTLKIRSTKLEDSAMYFCASAVRGAGTDTQYFGPGTRLTVL.

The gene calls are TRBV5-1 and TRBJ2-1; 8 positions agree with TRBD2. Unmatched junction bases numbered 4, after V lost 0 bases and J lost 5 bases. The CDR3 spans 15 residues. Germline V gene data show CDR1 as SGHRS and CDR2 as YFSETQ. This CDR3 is CASSLGTSKDNEQFF. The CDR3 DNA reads TGCGCCAGCAGCTTGGGGACTAGCAAGGACAATGAGCAGTTCTTC. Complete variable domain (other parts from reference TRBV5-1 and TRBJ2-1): KAGVTQTPRYLIKTRGQQVTLSCSPISGHRSVSWYQQTPGQGLQFLFEYFSETQRNKGNFPGRFSGRQFSNSRSEMNVSTLELGDSALYLCASSLGTSKDNEQFFGPGTRLTVL.

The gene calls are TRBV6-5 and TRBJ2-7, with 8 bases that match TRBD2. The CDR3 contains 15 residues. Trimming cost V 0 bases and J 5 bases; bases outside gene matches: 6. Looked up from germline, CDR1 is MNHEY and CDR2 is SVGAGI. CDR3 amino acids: CASSYSLAGINEQYF. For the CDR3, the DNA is TGTGCCAGCAGTTACTCTTTAGCGGGAATCAACGAGCAGTACTTC.

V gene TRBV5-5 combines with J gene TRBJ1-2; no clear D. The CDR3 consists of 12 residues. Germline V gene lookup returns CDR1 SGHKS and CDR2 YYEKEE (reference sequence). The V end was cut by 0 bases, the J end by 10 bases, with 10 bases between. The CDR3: CASSLVTADYTF. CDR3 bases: TGTGCCAGCAGCTTGGTTACAGCCGACTACACCTTC.

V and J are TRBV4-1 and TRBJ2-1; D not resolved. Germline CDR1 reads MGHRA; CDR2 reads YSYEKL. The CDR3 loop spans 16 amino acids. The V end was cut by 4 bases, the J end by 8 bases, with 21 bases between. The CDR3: CASSPQLVPMIYEQFF. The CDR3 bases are TGCGCCAGCAGCCCACAGTTGGTCCCCATGATTTATGAGCAGTTCTTC.

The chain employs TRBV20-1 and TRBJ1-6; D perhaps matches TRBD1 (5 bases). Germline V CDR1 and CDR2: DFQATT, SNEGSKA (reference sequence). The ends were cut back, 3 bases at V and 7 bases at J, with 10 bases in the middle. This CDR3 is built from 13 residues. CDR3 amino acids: CSASAGGNSPLHF. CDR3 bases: TGCAGTGCTAGTGCGGGGGGGAATTCACCCCTCCACTTT.

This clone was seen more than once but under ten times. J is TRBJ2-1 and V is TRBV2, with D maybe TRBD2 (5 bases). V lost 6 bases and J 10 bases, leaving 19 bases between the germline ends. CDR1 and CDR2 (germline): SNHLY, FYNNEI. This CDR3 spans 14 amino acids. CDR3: CASRRASSRREQFF. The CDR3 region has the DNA TGTGCCAGCAGGAGGGCTAGCAGCAGGAGAGAGCAGTTCTTC.